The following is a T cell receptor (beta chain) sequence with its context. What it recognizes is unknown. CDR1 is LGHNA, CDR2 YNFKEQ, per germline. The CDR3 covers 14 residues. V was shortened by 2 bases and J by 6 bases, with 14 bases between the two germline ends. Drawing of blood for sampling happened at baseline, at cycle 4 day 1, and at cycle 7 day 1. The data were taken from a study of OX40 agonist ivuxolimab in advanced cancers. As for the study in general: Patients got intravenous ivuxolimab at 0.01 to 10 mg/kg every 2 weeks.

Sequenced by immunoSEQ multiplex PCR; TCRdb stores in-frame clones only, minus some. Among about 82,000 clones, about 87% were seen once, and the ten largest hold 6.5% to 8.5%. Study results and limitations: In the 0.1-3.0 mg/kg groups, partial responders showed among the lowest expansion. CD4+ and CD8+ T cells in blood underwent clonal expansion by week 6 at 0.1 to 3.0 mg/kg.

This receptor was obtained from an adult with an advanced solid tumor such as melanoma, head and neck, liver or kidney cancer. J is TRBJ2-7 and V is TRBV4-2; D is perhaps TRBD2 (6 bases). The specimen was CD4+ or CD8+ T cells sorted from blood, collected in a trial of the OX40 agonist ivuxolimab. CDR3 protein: CASSQTGANFEQYF. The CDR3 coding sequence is TGTGCCAGCAGCCAAACGGGAGCGAATTTCGAGCAGTACTTC.